This T cell receptor beta chain was documented in a study of T cells in localized non-small cell lung cancer. Remarks on this clone: Its antigen is not known.

This CDR3 contains 14 residues. V was trimmed by 0 bases and J by 5 bases, leaving 10 bases between them. Germline V gene data show CDR1 as SGDLS and CDR2 as YYNGEE. Study-wide results and limits: Adjacent lung tissue had a median roughly 55 of the top 100 clones found in the tumor.

Sequencing was performed with immunoSEQ multiplex PCR; in TCRdb, only in-frame clones are kept and a portion is missing. The data show approximately 150,000 clones, about 89% seen once. The sequences come from peripheral blood, collected before any cancer treatment. The chain is built from TRBV9 and TRBJ2-3, with D possibly matching TRBD2 (6 bases). This sequence originates from a female donor aged 60 or older with stage I lung adenocarcinoma. The CDR3: CASSVGGGRDTQYF. The CDR3 DNA reads TGTGCCAGCAGCGTAGGCGGAGGGCGAGATACGCAGTATTTT.